This is a list of T cell receptor beta chains from one sample in a study of blood T cells in healthy people across ages. TCRdb used MiXCR to reprocess the 5' RACE reads, holding one entry per CDR3 protein. Of some 850,000 distinct CDR3 sequences in the sample, roughly 26% are singletons; the top ten hold around 3%. This same sample was also part of a study on T cells of mothers and their children.

Material for sequencing was blood. The receptors derive from a boy younger than 18 in good health. Each CDR3 is given with its conserved first and last residue. D genes are given only for firm matches. Size tells how often a clone was seen (once, few, many) or the class of an expanded clone, and some rows leave it out.

>TRBJ2-1|TRBV6-6|-|few
TGTGCCAGCAGTCGGGACGCGGTTAGGGAGCAGTTCTTC
CASSRDAVREQFF
>TRBJ1-4|TRBV3-1|-|-
TGTGCCAGCAGCCAAACTAATGAAAAACTGTTTTTT
CASSQTNEKLFF
>TRBJ2-5|TRBV20-1|-|few
TGCAGTGCTGGGGGGGCAGGGGGGTTCGTGAAGACCCAGTACTTC
CSAGGAGGFVKTQYF
>TRBJ1-1|TRBV7-3|TRBD1|-
TGTGCCAGCAGCTTAAGTACCGACAGGGGGAACACTGAAGCTTTCTTT
CASSLSTDRGNTEAFF
>TRBJ2-7|TRBV7-3|-|few
TGTGCCAGCAGCTTGTCCCCTTCAGGGTCGAACGAGCAGTACTTC
CASSLSPSGSNEQYF
>TRBJ1-1|TRBV12-5|-|few
TGTGCTAGTGGTACCTTAGGGGGTAGGACTGAAGCTTTCTTT
CASGTLGGRTEAFF
>TRBJ2-7|TRBV3-1|-|-
TGTGCCAGCAGCCAAGGCTCGCGGGGCGAGCAGTACTTC
CASSQGSRGEQYF
>TRBJ2-1|TRBV10-3|TRBD2|few
TGTGCCACTTCGGGACTAGCGGGAGACGAGCAGTTCTTC
CATSGLAGDEQFF
>TRBJ2-5|TRBV18|-|many
TGTGCCAGCTCACCACCGGCAGGTTACCAAGAGACCCAGTACTTC
CASSPPAGYQETQYF
>TRBJ2-1|TRBV7-3|-|few
TGTGCCAGCAGCACACTAAGCGCAGGGCACAATGAGCAGTTCTTC
CASSTLSAGHNEQFF
>TRBJ2-1|TRBV12-3/TRBV12-4|-|few
TGTGCCAGCTACCTGCGGGGTGAGCAGTTCTTC
CASYLRGEQFF
>TRBJ2-1|TRBV6-5|-|-
TGTGCCAGCAGTTACTCGCGGGGGCTCTACAATGAGCAGTTCTTC
CASSYSRGLYNEQFF
>TRBJ2-7|TRBV12-3/TRBV12-4|-|many
TGTGCCAGCAGTTTAGTCTCCTACGAGCAGTACTTC
CASSLVSYEQYF
>TRBJ1-2|TRBV20-1|-|few
TGCAGTGCAGGGAACCGGACAAGATCTAACTATGGCTACACCTTC
CSAGNRTRSNYGYTF
>TRBJ2-5|TRBV12-3/TRBV12-4|TRBD2|-
TGTGCCAGCAGTTTAAAGGGACTAGCGGGAAAGCAAGAGACCCAGTACTTC
CASSLKGLAGKQETQYF
>TRBJ2-5|TRBV15|-|-
TGTGCCACCAGCAGAGAGGCGGCGGCGACCCAGTACTTC
CATSREAAATQYF
>TRBJ2-3|TRBV12-3/TRBV12-4|-|-
TGTGCCAGCACCCCCCTGGGGGATACGCAGTATTTT
CASTPLGDTQYF
>TRBJ2-3|TRBV29-1|-|few
TGCAGCGTTGAAGGAGGGGCCCACCTTACAGATACGCAGTATTTT
CSVEGGAHLTDTQYF
>TRBJ2-1|TRBV5-1|-|-
TGCGCCAGCATGACTACCTACTACAATGAGCAGTTCTTC
CASMTTYYNEQFF
>TRBJ1-4|TRBV5-1|-|-
TGCGCCAGCAGGAGACGGGGGGCATATGAAAAACTGTTTTTT
CASRRRGAYEKLFF
>TRBJ2-4|TRBV7-9|TRBD1|-
TGTGCCAGCAGCTCCAGACAGGGATACATTCAGTACTTC
CASSSRQGYIQYF
>TRBJ2-7|TRBV7-9|TRBD1|-
TGTGCCAGCAGCTTAGCGGACGACAGGGGGCCCTACGAGCAGTACTTC
CASSLADDRGPYEQYF
>TRBJ2-3|TRBV29-1|TRBD2|-
TGCAGCGTTGAATCAGCGGGGGGACTAACAGATACGCAGTATTTT
CSVESAGGLTDTQYF
>TRBJ1-1|TRBV10-2|-|-
TGCGCCAGCAGTGAGACGAGGGCTGGCACTGAAGCTTTCTTT
CASSETRAGTEAFF
>TRBJ2-1|TRBV3-1|-|-
TGTGCCAGCTCCCATAGTGGAAACTCCTACAATGAGCAGTTCTTC
CASSHSGNSYNEQFF
>TRBJ2-1|TRBV9|TRBD1|-
TGTGCCAGCAGCCCGGTAGGGGGCATCCGCAATGAGCAGTTCTTC
CASSPVGGIRNEQFF
>TRBJ2-3|TRBV5-1|TRBD2|-
TGCGCCAGCACCGGGGTCCTAGCGGGGAGACAAACAGATACGCAGTATTTT
CASTGVLAGRQTDTQYF
>TRBJ2-5|TRBV24-1|TRBD1|-
TGTGCCACCAGTGACCCGACCGGGACAGACGAGACCCAGTACTTC
CATSDPTGTDETQYF
>TRBJ2-3|TRBV11-2|-|-
TGTGCCAGCAGTAAGGAGAGGGATACGCAGTATTTT
CASSKERDTQYF